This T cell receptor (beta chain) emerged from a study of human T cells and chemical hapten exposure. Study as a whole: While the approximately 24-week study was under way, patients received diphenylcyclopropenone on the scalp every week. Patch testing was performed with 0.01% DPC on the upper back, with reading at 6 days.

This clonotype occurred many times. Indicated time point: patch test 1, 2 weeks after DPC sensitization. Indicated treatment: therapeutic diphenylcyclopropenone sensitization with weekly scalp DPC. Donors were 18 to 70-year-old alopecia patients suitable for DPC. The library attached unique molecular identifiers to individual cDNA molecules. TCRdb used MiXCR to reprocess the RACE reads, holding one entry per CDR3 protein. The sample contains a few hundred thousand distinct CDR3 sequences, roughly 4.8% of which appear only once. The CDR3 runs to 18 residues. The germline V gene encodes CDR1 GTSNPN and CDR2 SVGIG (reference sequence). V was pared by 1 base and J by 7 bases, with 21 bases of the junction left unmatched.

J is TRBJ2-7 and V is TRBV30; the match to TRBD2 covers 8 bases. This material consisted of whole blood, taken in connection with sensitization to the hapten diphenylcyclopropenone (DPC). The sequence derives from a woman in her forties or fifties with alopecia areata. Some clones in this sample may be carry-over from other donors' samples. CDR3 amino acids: CAWSAPALAGGLRDEQYF. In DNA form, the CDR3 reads TGTGCCTGGAGTGCCCCCGCCTTGGCGGGAGGCCTTAGAGATGAGCAGTACTTC. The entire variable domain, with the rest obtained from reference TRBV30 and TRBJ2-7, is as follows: SQTIHQWPATLVQPVGSPLSLECTVEGTSNPNLYWYRQAAGRGLQLLFYSVGIGQISSEVPQNLSASRPQDRQFILSSKKLLLSDSGFYLCAWSAPALAGGLRDEQYFGPGTRLTVT.